This T cell receptor beta chain emerged from a study of cytomegalovirus exposure and HLA in healthy donors. Germline lookup yields CDR1 KGHSH and CDR2 LQKENI. With 1 base removed from V and 9 bases from J, the gap between germline ends came to 13 bases. The CDR3 has 14 amino acids. The PCR had 60 Vbeta and 13 Jbeta primers. This table comes from immunoSEQ multiplex PCR, and its TCRdb copy is limited to in-frame clones, with some not included. The data show 150,000 or so clones, over 75% seen once. Sequencing used PBMCs. The chain has TRBV18 and TRBJ1-5, with unresolved D. This receptor was taken from a man in his thirties or forties in good health and CMV-seropositive. The CDR3 spells CASSPLKGEGPQHF. The CDR3 DNA is TGTGCCAGCTCACCACTTAAGGGTGAGGGGCCCCAGCATTTT.